These 18 T cell receptor beta chains were all obtained from the same sample, sequenced in a study of T cells after yellow fever vaccination. TCRdb re-derived calls from the 5' RACE reads in MiXCR, one entry per CDR3 protein. The table shows about 340,000 distinct CDR3 sequences, with approximately 13% occurring only once. The sequences come from CD4+ T cells sorted from PBMCs, collected 15 days after the yellow fever booster vaccination. The receptors here all came from a man aged 18 to 29 who received the YFV17D yellow fever vaccine.

The rearrangement links TRBV6-6 to TRBJ1-3, with D uncertain. The CDR3 totals 12 residues. Germline values: CDR1 MNHNY, CDR2 SVGAGI (reference sequence). The V end lost 2 bases, the J end lost 4 bases, and 3 bases lay between the germline ends. DNA of the CDR3: TGTGCCAGCAGTTACCAGGGAAACACCATATATTTT. Translating gives CASSYQGNTIYF.

V is TRBV6-2 or TRBV6-3 and J is TRBJ1-4, with D uncertain. V gave up 4 bases and J gave up 4 bases, with 10 bases separating them. This CDR3 spans 14 amino acids. In germline, CDR1 is MNHEY, CDR2 SVGEGT. CDR3: CASSSYGDNEKLFF. The CDR3 coding sequence is TGTGCCAGCAGTTCTTATGGTGATAATGAAAAACTGTTTTTT.

The J gene is TRBJ2-4, the V gene TRBV7-9, with TRBD1 as a possible D gene (5 bases). Germline V CDR1 and CDR2: SEHNR, FQNEAQ (reference sequence). This CDR3 comprises 12 residues. The V and J ends lost 1 base and 8 bases respectively, with 6 bases between them. The CDR3 here is CASSLDRHIQYF. Here the CDR3 DNA reads TGTGCCAGCAGCTTAGACAGGCACATTCAGTACTTC.

The CDR3 here is CASRTVGDTQYF. The DNA of the CDR3 is TGTGCCAGCAGGACAGTGGGAGATACGCAGTATTTT. The J gene is TRBJ2-3, the V gene TRBV12-3 or TRBV12-4; TRBD1 is a possible D gene (5 bases). V was shortened by 6 bases and J by 5 bases, with 9 bases between the two germline ends. This CDR3 comprises 12 residues.

The gene calls are TRBV5-5 and TRBJ1-1; 8 positions match TRBD1. Germline trimming cut 4 bases from V and 5 bases from J; bases unmatched to any gene: 10. CDR3 length: 15 residues. CDR1 and CDR2 (germline): SGHKS, YYEKEE (reference sequence). This CDR3 is CASSLNRGEWTEAFF. The CDR3 nucleotides read TGTGCCAGCAGCCTTAACAGGGGGGAGTGGACTGAAGCTTTCTTT.

V gene TRBV9 combines with J gene TRBJ2-1; 7 positions match TRBD1. This CDR3 region has 15 residues. Germline CDR1 is SGDLS and CDR2 is YYNGEE. J lost 4 bases, V lost 4 bases, and 8 bases had no gene match. The CDR3 DNA follows: TGTGCCAGCAGCCGAAGACAGGGATCGTACAATGAGCAGTTCTTC. Translating gives CASSRRQGSYNEQFF.

The V call is TRBV4-1, the J call TRBJ2-5; 9 bases agree with TRBD2. The CDR3 spans 14 residues. The V and J ends lost 0 bases and 6 bases, in that order; junction bases with no gene match: 2. In germline, CDR1 is MGHRA, CDR2 YSYEKL. The CDR3, as DNA: TGCGCCAGCAGCCAAGACAGCGGGGGGAAGACCCAGTACTTC. Translating gives CASSQDSGGKTQYF.

This clonotype was observed a few times. The CDR3 is CASSPSSGRSYEQYF. The CDR3 nucleotides read TGTGCCAGCAGCCCCTCTAGCGGGAGGTCCTACGAGCAGTACTTC. This chain uses TRBV7-2 with TRBJ2-7; 11 positions agree with TRBD2. Germline V lookup: CDR1 SGHTA, CDR2 FQGNSA. The CDR3 consists of 15 residues. J gave up 1 base and V 5 bases, and 4 bases lay outside the gene matches. Full variable domain (outside the CDR3, taken from reference TRBV7-2 and TRBJ2-7): GAGVSQSPSNKVTEKGKDVELRCDPISGHTALYWYRQSLGQGLEFLIYFQGNSAPDKSGLPSDRFSAERTGGSVSTLTIQRTQQEDSAVYLCASSPSSGRSYEQYFGPGTRLTVT.

In its sample, this clonotype was seen many times. The chain links TRBV20-1 to TRBJ2-3, with TRBD1 matching 9 bases. CDR3 length equals 14 residues. Unmatched junction bases numbered 7, after V lost 4 bases and J lost 5 bases. Germline lookup yields CDR1 DFQATT and CDR2 SNEGSKA (reference sequence). CDR3: CSATRDRVGDTQYF. The CDR3 bases are TGCAGTGCTACCCGGGACAGGGTAGGAGATACGCAGTATTTT.

In its sample, this clonotype was seen a few times. The chain couples TRBV20-1 to TRBJ2-3; unclear D gene. The germline gives CDR1 DFQATT, CDR2 SNEGSKA (reference sequence). This CDR3 region has 15 residues. CDR3 DNA: TGCAGCGCGACGGGCGTTCTTAAAATCACAGATACGCAGTATTTT. This gives the protein CSATGVLKITDTQYF.

CDR3 protein: CSAPHVGGGYGYTF. The CDR3 DNA follows: TGCAGTGCCCCCCACGTCGGGGGAGGCTATGGCTACACCTTC. This chain links TRBV20-1 with TRBJ1-2; possibly TRBD1 for D (5 bases). CDR3 length: 14 amino acids. Trimming took off 6 bases at V and 4 bases at J, with 18 bases between the two ends. Looked up from germline, CDR1 is DFQATT and CDR2 is SNEGSKA (reference sequence).

J is TRBJ2-1 and V is TRBV5-1; weak D call: TRBD1 (5 bases). CDR3 size: 12 residues. Germline V CDR1 and CDR2: SGHRS, YFSETQ. Trimming took off 2 bases at V and 8 bases at J, with 8 bases between the two ends. CDR3 in amino acids: CASSFLGDEQFF. The CDR3 DNA follows: TGCGCCAGCAGCTTCCTAGGGGATGAGCAGTTCTTC.

The rearrangement uses TRBV15 and TRBJ2-6; 8 nucleotides agree with TRBD2. This CDR3 contains 18 residues. V dropped 4 bases and J dropped 4; count of bases not matched to a gene: 12. Germline assignment: CDR1 LNHNV and CDR2 YYDKDF (reference sequence). CDR3 in DNA: TGTGCCACCAGCACCCCCCGGGGGGGGGCGAGGGGGGCCAACGTCCTGACTTTC. This codes for CATSTPRGGARGANVLTF.

This clonotype was counted many times. Germline and junction disagree at one end, which may indicate a read error. The rearrangement links TRBV5-1 to TRBJ2-2; no definite D call. The CDR3 is 13 residues long. CDR1 is SGHRS, CDR2 YFSETQ, per germline. In nucleotides, the CDR3 is TGTGCCAGCAGCTTAGATCCCACCGGGGAGCTGTTTTTT. It encodes CASSLDPTGELFF. Full variable domain (outside the CDR3, taken from reference TRBV5-1 and TRBJ2-2): KAGVTQTPRYLIKTRGQQVTLSCSPISGHRSVSWYQQTPGQGLQFLFEYFSETQRNKGNFPGRFSGRQFSNSRSEMNVSTLELGDSALYLCASSLDPTGELFFGEGSRLTVL.

This clonotype was observed a handful of times. V and J are TRBV10-3 and TRBJ2-7; 7 positions match TRBD1. The V gene's germline CDR1 is ENHRY and CDR2 SYGVKD. The CDR3 consists of 14 residues. Trimming cost V 4 bases and J 0 bases; bases outside gene matches: 3. The DNA of the CDR3 is TGTGCCATCAGTGGACAGGGAAGCTCCTACGAGCAGTACTTC. It yields the protein CAISGQGSSYEQYF.

The genes are TRBV5-1 and TRBJ1-5, with a tentative D call TRBD1 (6 bases). This CDR3 contains 15 residues. The V end was cut by 4 bases, the J end by 1 base, with 12 bases between. CDR1 and CDR2 from the germline V gene are SGHRS and YFSETQ. CDR3 DNA: TGCGCCAGCAGCCCGCTAGGACAGAGCAATCAGCCCCAGCATTTT. This sequence encodes CASSPLGQSNQPQHF.

This clonotype was recorded a few times. The CDR3 DNA is TGTGCCACTCCGGGGTGCGGGAACACTGAAGCTTTCTTT. Translating it yields CATPGCGNTEAFF. This chain links TRBV27 with TRBJ1-1; D unresolved. CDR1 and CDR2 from the germline V gene are MNHEY and SMNVEV (reference sequence). This CDR3 spans 13 amino acids. V lost 10 bases to trimming and J lost 1 base, with 13 bases between them.

This clonotype showed up just a few times. The chain carries TRBV4-2 and TRBJ2-1; 8 bases are shared with TRBD2. The V segment lost 1 base and the J segment 8 bases; nucleotides outside the gene matches: 4. The CDR3 runs to 14 residues. Germline loops: CDR1 LGHNA, CDR2 YNFKEQ. The CDR3 sequence is CASSQGHGGDEQFF. In DNA, the CDR3 is TGTGCCAGCAGCCAAGGTCACGGGGGGGATGAGCAGTTCTTC.